The 4 T cell receptor beta chains reported below all come from one sample, sequenced in a study of T cell responses to AZD1222 COVID-19 vaccine. The table came from immunoSEQ multiplex PCR; TCRdb's copy has only in-frame clones and leaves some out. This repertoire shows 84,000 or so clones, approximately 90% found once; its top ten account for about 1.6%. The sample here was peripheral blood, taken on day 0 of AZD1222 vaccination. The source is an adult in good health.

The gene calls are TRBV4-2 and TRBJ2-4; no definite D call. Per germline, CDR1 LGHNA and CDR2 YNFKEQ. This CDR3 comprises 11 residues. V lost 3 bases and J 6 bases, leaving 3 bases between the germline ends. Here the CDR3 reads CASSHANIQYF. CDR3 DNA sequence: TGTGCCAGCAGCCACGCAAACATTCAGTACTTC.

V usage is TRBV29-1 and J usage is TRBJ1-1; D is possibly TRBD1 (6 bases). Germline V lookup: CDR1 SQVTM, CDR2 ANQGSEA. Trimming took 4 bases from V and 5 from J, leaving 17 bases between them. The CDR3 contains 14 residues. CDR3 DNA: TGCAGCGTTGGACGCATTGGGGGCGCGACTGAAGCTTTCTTT. Amino acid sequence: CSVGRIGGATEAFF.

This clone was counted a few times. The rearrangement uses TRBV6-5 and TRBJ2-7, with a weak D call TRBD2 (6 bases). Trimming stripped 2 bases from V and 3 bases from J, with 11 bases between. Germline V gene data show CDR1 as MNHEY and CDR2 as SVGAGI. CDR3 length: 14 amino acids. CDR3 region: CASSYERADYEQYF. In DNA form, the CDR3 reads TGTGCCAGCAGTTACGAGCGGGCCGACTACGAGCAGTACTTC.

The chain links TRBV29-1 to TRBJ1-2; 9 nucleotides line up with TRBD1. There are 12 residues in the CDR3. The germline CDR1 and CDR2 sequences are SQVTM and ANQGSEA. The V and J ends lost 5 bases and 6 bases, in that order; junction bases with no gene match: 4. CDR3 loop: CSVTTGGHGYTF. The CDR3 DNA follows: TGCAGCGTTACCACAGGGGGCCATGGCTACACCTTC.